Shown below are 10 T cell receptor beta chains from a single sample sequenced in a study of PD-1 blockade in classical Hodgkin lymphoma. Clones were sequenced by immunoSEQ multiplex PCR, and TCRdb holds only the in-frame ones, with some missing. The data show tens of thousands of clones, 60% to 80% seen once. Time point described: cycle 4 day 1 (C4D1), after more than five weeks of nivolumab. Each and every patient relapsed after autologous stem cell transplantation, and patients got differing brentuximab vedotin exposure. Sample: peripheral blood mononuclear cells (PBMCs), taken before the fourth cycle of nivolumab. These receptors all stem from a human donor with classical Hodgkin lymphoma.

On this clone: The same CDR3 arises from other DNA sequences in this sample as well. The chain carries TRBV13 and TRBJ2-3; D is uncertain. The CDR3 consists of 13 residues. V was cut by 1 base and J by 3 bases, with 5 bases left in between. CDR1 and CDR2 (germline): PRHDT, FYEKMQ (reference sequence). The chain's CDR3 is CASSLEGTDTQYF. The DNA of the CDR3 is TGTGCCAGCAGCTTAGAAGGGACAGATACGCAGTATTTT.

This sequence joins TRBV5-1 and TRBJ2-1; 7 bases agree with TRBD2. V lost 2 bases, J lost 8 bases, and 10 bases stayed unmatched. The CDR3 consists of 15 residues. From germline, CDR1 is SGHRS and CDR2 YFSETQ. CDR3 sequence (DNA): TGCGCCAGCAGCTTTCGGCCGGGACTAAGGGATGAGCAGTTCTTC. Its protein is CASSFRPGLRDEQFF.

The chain links TRBV5-8 to TRBJ2-1; TRBD1 might be the D (5 bases). The length of the CDR3 is 13 residues. Deletions cut 4 bases from V and 8 bases from J, with 13 bases between. Germline V lookup: CDR1 SGHTS, CDR2 YDEGEE. Here the CDR3 reads CASSRGWGHEQFF. CDR3 nucleotide sequence: TGTGCCAGCAGCCGCGGTTGGGGCCATGAGCAGTTCTTC.

This clone appeared once. The rearrangement uses TRBV27 and TRBJ1-2, with D possibly TRBD1 on 5 matching bases. Germline V gene lookup returns CDR1 MNHEY and CDR2 SMNVEV (reference sequence). CDR3 size: 12 residues. V lost 4 bases and J 5 bases, leaving 8 bases between the germline ends. The CDR3 spells CASSSGHYGYTF. The CDR3 DNA follows: TGTGCCAGCAGTTCCGGACATTATGGCTACACCTTC.

For this clone: This may be a read error, as it is one base from a much larger clone. Other DNA sequences in the same sample also yield this CDR3. This chain uses TRBV5-5 with TRBJ1-2; D uncertain. This CDR3 spans 14 amino acids. CDR1 and CDR2 (germline): SGHKS, YYEKEE (reference sequence). The CDR3 coding sequence is TGTGCCAGCAGCTTGGATGGGGATGTGGGTGGCTACACTTTC. Its protein is CASSLDGDVGGYTF.

Here the CDR3 reads CATKRGYSSYNEQFF. Here the CDR3 DNA reads TGTGCGACCAAGCGGGGTTACAGCTCCTACAATGAGCAGTTCTTC. The gene calls are TRBV27 and TRBJ2-1, with 7 bases fitting TRBD2. The CDR3 contains 15 residues. Germline V CDR1 and CDR2: MNHEY, SMNVEV (reference sequence).

This chain connects TRBV2 to TRBJ1-5; 11 positions match TRBD1. Trimming took 4 bases from V and 5 from J; bases not matched to a gene: 1. Per germline, CDR1 SNHLY and CDR2 FYNNEI. The length of the CDR3 is 14 residues. CDR3 sequence (DNA): TGTGCCAGCAGTGGGACAGGGGGCTATCAGCCCCAGCATTTT. This encodes CASSGTGGYQPQHF.

The chain employs TRBV9 and TRBJ1-2; D is perhaps TRBD1 (5 bases). The germline V gene encodes CDR1 SGDLS and CDR2 YYNGEE. The length of the CDR3 is 15 residues. V dropped 2 bases and J dropped 1 base, with 12 bases sitting between them. This CDR3 reads CASSVRQGINYGYTF. CDR3 coding DNA: TGTGCCAGCAGCGTTCGGCAGGGCATTAACTATGGCTACACCTTC.

This sequence joins TRBV6-5 and TRBJ1-2; no clear D. Germline-derived CDR1 and CDR2 are MNHEY and SVGAGI. Deletions cut 8 bases from V and 7 bases from J, with 14 bases between. This CDR3 contains 12 residues. The CDR3 DNA is TGTGCCAGCCGTAACAGCCCCCTTGGCTACACCTTC. Its protein product is CASRNSPLGYTF.

The chain combines TRBV7-6 with TRBJ2-2, with TRBD2 matching 10 bases. V lost 1 base, J lost 5 bases, and 4 bases stayed unmatched. The V gene's germline CDR1 is SGHVS and CDR2 FNYEAQ. The CDR3 contains 16 residues. CDR3 protein: CASSLVPSGSTGELFF. The CDR3 nucleotides read TGTGCCAGCAGCTTAGTCCCTAGCGGGAGTACCGGGGAGCTGTTTTTT.